The sequence of this TCR beta chain was determined in a study of T cell repertoires in cytomegalovirus infection. Turning to the study itself: It can be stated that public TCR beta signatures indicated CMV infection as well as a matching HLA type. Study-wide findings and caveats: HLA-C-restricted CMV-specific TCR beta clonotypes prevailed in the ex vivo response. Carriage of CMV together with the relevant HLA was identifiable through cumulative public TCR beta family frequency.

Each CDR3 protein is one row after TCRdb ran MiXCR on the reads. Here the sample spans approximately 320,000 distinct CDR3 sequences, 8% to 9.5% being singletons. CDR1 and CDR2 (germline): SGHTA, FQGNSA. This CDR3 has 14 amino acids. V lost 3 bases to trimming and J lost 9 bases, with 15 bases between them. This clonotype was detected ten times or more. The antigen remains undetermined. The chain couples TRBV7-2 to TRBJ2-1; possible D gene TRBD2, 5 bases. The material sequenced was PBMCs. This clonotype originated in a human donor in good health (CMV status not recorded). Some clones in this sample may be carry-over from other donors' samples. DNA of the CDR3: TGTGCCAGCAGCTTCACTAGTTCAGGAGGTGAGCAGTTCTTC. Protein sequence: CASSFTSSGGEQFF.